In its sample, the clone carrying this T cell receptor beta chain was seen many times. The antigen remains undetermined. These data are taken from a study of neurological immune-mediated disorders. Study-wide results and caveats: One related-CDR3 cluster, identified by phylogenetic grouping, held the repertoires of 18 of 34 multiple sclerosis patients and was a possible signature. Whereas HTLV-1-associated myelopathy showed the most TCR clonal expansion, multiple sclerosis showed the least, with levels below those of healthy controls. Among expanded clones, no CDR3 amino acid sequences were shared across subjects, a pattern suggesting private repertoires in all groups.

TCRdb reprocessed the 5' RACE reads with MiXCR, giving one entry per CDR3 protein. The sample records about 55,000 distinct CDR3 sequences, around 3.8% being singletons. V lost 2 bases and J lost 1; bases outside the gene matches: 4. This CDR3 has 17 residues. Germline-derived CDR1 and CDR2 are KGHDR and SFDVKD. This chain links TRBV24-1 with TRBJ2-1; TRBD1 matches 10 bases. This TCR derives from a middle-aged woman with multiple sclerosis. The sample comprised CD4+ T cells from blood. DNA for the CDR3: TGTGCCACCAGTGATTCGACAGGGGGCGGGTCCTACAATGAGCAGTTCTTC. Translating it yields CATSDSTGGGSYNEQFF.